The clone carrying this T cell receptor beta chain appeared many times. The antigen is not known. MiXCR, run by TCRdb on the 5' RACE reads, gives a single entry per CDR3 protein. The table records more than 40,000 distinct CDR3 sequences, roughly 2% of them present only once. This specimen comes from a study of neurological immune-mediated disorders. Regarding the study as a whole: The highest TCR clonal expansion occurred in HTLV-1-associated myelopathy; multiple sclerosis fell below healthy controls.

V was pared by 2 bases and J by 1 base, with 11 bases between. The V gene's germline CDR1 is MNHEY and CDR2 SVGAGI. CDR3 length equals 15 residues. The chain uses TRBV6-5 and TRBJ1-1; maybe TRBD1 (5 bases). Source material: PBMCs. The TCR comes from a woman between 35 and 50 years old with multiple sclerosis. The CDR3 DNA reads TGTGCCAGCAGTTACAGGGGTTTGGGGAACACTGAAGCTTTCTTT. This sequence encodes CASSYRGLGNTEAFF.